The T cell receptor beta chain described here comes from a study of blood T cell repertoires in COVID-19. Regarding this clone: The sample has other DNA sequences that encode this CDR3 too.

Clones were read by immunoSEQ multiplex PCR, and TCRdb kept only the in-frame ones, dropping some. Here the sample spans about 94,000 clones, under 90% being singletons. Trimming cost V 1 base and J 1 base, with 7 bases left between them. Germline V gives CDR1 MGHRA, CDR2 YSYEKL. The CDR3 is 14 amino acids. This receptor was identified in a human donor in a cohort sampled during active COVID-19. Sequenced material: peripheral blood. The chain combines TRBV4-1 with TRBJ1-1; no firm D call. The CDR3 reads CASSQGPENTEAFF. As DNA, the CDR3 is TGCGCCAGCAGCCAAGGGCCCGAGAACACTGAAGCTTTCTTT.